A single sample is the source of the 28 T cell receptor beta chains below, sequenced in a study of Graves' ophthalmopathy and Graves' hyperthyroidism. RNA transcripts yielded amplified TCR beta CDR3 regions. The workflow started with a first-round RT-PCR run with HTBI primers and then moved on to a second-round multiplex PCR. TCRdb used MiXCR to reprocess the multiplex PCR reads, holding one entry per CDR3 protein. There are some 350,000 distinct CDR3 sequences in the sample; approximately 18% occur only once, and 2.4% lies in the top ten. Sequencing was done on a sample of peripheral blood. The receptors here all came from an adult woman with stable Graves' hyperthyroidism.

This clonotype was observed many times. The chain recombines TRBV20-1 with TRBJ2-7; 8 bases match TRBD2. The germline V gene has CDR1 DFQATT and CDR2 SNEGSKA (reference sequence). With 2 bases clipped from V and 3 bases from J, the junction kept 3 bases outside the gene matches. This CDR3 has 13 residues. CDR3 protein: CSARIAGNYEQYF. The CDR3 DNA reads as TGCAGTGCTAGAATAGCGGGAAACTACGAGCAGTACTTC.

The chain has TRBV4-3 and TRBJ1-6, with D unclear. CDR1 is LGHNA and CDR2 is YSLEER in the germline V gene. The V end lost 1 base, the J end lost 7 bases, and 8 bases lay between the germline ends. There are 14 residues in the CDR3. This CDR3 reads CASSQVGENSPLHF. CDR3 in DNA: TGCGCCAGCAGCCAAGTCGGGGAGAATTCACCCCTCCACTTT.

This clonotype was seen ten or more times. The chain is built from TRBV6-5 and TRBJ2-7, with TRBD2 as a possible D gene (5 bases). The V and J ends lost 0 bases and 1 base respectively, with 13 bases between them. Germline CDR1 and CDR2: MNHEY and SVGAGI. The CDR3 length is 16 residues. The CDR3 sequence is CASSYSTFGESYEQYF. The CDR3 nucleotides read TGTGCCAGCAGTTACTCGACTTTCGGGGAATCCTACGAGCAGTACTTC.

Ten or more counts support this clonotype. V usage is TRBV27 and J usage is TRBJ1-5; 7 bases are shared with TRBD1. CDR1 is MNHEY, CDR2 SMNVEV, per germline (reference sequence). The V and J ends lost 4 bases and 6 bases, in that order; junction bases with no gene match: 6. The CDR3 runs to 14 residues. Written as DNA, the CDR3 is TGTGCCAGCAGTTCCCGACAGGGACGTCAGCCCCAGCATTTT. Amino acids: CASSSRQGRQPQHF.

This clonotype was seen ten or more times. The chain is built from TRBV6-1 and TRBJ2-5; D remains unclear. The ends were cut back, 6 bases at V and 5 bases at J, with 13 bases in the middle. The CDR3 is made up of 13 amino acids. Germline V gives CDR1 MNHNS, CDR2 SASEGT. CDR3 sequence (DNA): TGTGCCAGCAGCCAGGCGGCTCGGGAGACCCAGTACTTC. Its protein is CASSQAARETQYF.

The table lists this clonotype with many counts. The chain employs TRBV27 and TRBJ2-7, with 8 bases matching TRBD2. Germline loops: CDR1 MNHEY, CDR2 SMNVEV (reference sequence). The CDR3 is 15 amino acids. The V gene end was trimmed by 5 bases and the J gene end by 5 bases; junction bases not matched to a gene: 11. The CDR3 loop reads CASSQRGRLWDEQYF. CDR3 nucleotide sequence: TGTGCCAGCAGTCAGCGGGGGCGCCTATGGGACGAGCAGTACTTC.

In this sample, this clonotype turned up many times. The chain links TRBV6-5 to TRBJ2-7; TRBD1 aligns across 10 bases. This CDR3 has 16 residues. The junction had 10 bases not matched to a gene; V was cut back by 6 bases and J by 2 bases. Germline loops: CDR1 MNHEY, CDR2 SVGAGI. CDR3 amino acids: CASRPKWGQGTYEQYF. The CDR3 DNA reads as TGTGCCAGCAGACCAAAGTGGGGACAGGGGACCTACGAGCAGTACTTC.

This clonotype was observed many times. The CDR3 DNA is TGTGCCAGTAGTATCTTTGGGCTTTCCGGGACAGGGGGACAAGGCTACACCTTC. This encodes CASSIFGLSGTGGQGYTF. The chain combines TRBV19 with TRBJ1-2, with 11 bases aligning to TRBD1. The germline CDR1 and CDR2 sequences are LNHDA and SQIVND (reference sequence). CDR3 length: 18 residues. Germline trimming cut 3 bases from V and 8 bases from J; bases unmatched to any gene: 17.

This clonotype was observed many times. The CDR3 is CASRTSGGLQETQYF. As DNA, the CDR3 is TGTGCCAGCAGAACCTCGGGGGGGCTTCAAGAGACCCAGTACTTC. This chain uses TRBV12-3 or TRBV12-4 with TRBJ2-5; 8 bases align to TRBD2. With 6 bases clipped from V and 2 bases from J, the junction kept 8 bases outside the gene matches. The CDR3 spans 15 residues.

This clonotype was recorded many times. The V call is TRBV6-2 or TRBV6-3, the J call TRBJ1-1, with 7 bases lining up with TRBD1. The CDR3 is 14 amino acids. V lost 7 bases and J lost 5; bases outside the gene matches: 10. The germline V gene encodes CDR1 MNHEY and CDR2 SVGEGT. The CDR3 DNA reads as TGTGCCAGCACCACGACAGGGATTGTAACTGAAGCTTTCTTT. This codes for CASTTTGIVTEAFF.

V is TRBV15 and J is TRBJ2-2; D may be TRBD1 (6 bases). The CDR3 is 17 amino acids. The V end lost 6 bases, the J end lost 3 bases, and 20 bases lay between the germline ends. The V gene's germline CDR1 is LNHNV and CDR2 YYDKDF (reference sequence). The CDR3 loop reads CATSPDRTPGDTGELFF. CDR3 coding DNA: TGTGCCACCAGTCCAGACAGGACACCCGGGGACACCGGGGAGCTGTTTTTT.

This clonotype was counted at least ten times. The chain uses TRBV30 and TRBJ2-5; the match to TRBD1 covers 7 bases. The V segment lost 1 base and the J segment 3 bases; nucleotides outside the gene matches: 11. Germline CDR1 GTSNPN, CDR2 SVGIG (reference sequence). The CDR3 is 16 residues long. In DNA form, the CDR3 reads TGTGCCTGGAGTGCTCCATCCGGGACAGCTAAAGAGACCCAGTACTTC. It yields the protein CAWSAPSGTAKETQYF.

Ten or more counts support this clonotype. CDR3 in amino acids: CASTPGQIYGYTF. The DNA of the CDR3 is TGTGCCAGCACCCCGGGACAGATCTATGGCTACACCTTC. The chain joins TRBV12-3 or TRBV12-4 to TRBJ1-2; 7 bases match TRBD1. V dropped 7 bases and J dropped 4; count of bases not matched to a gene: 6. The CDR3 is 13 residues long.

This sequence joins TRBV11-2 and TRBJ1-2, with TRBD1 identical over 7 bases. Germline V gives CDR1 SGHAT, CDR2 FQNNGV. V shed 1 base, J shed 4 bases, and the junction held 15 bases outside the gene matches. CDR3 length: 18 amino acids. CDR3 DNA: TGTGCCAGCAGCTTAGTAGCAGGGGGAGAGCGCACCCTCTATGGCTACACCTTC. As protein: CASSLVAGGERTLYGYTF.

Details on this clonotype: A read error may explain this, as a much larger clone is one base away. The gene calls are TRBV2 and TRBJ2-5; no clear D gene. CDR1 is SNHLY and CDR2 is FYNNEI in the germline V gene. The CDR3 is made up of 14 amino acids. Trimming pared 0 bases from V and 4 bases from J, leaving 9 bases between. CDR3 DNA: TGTGCCAGCAGTGAAGCGCTTCCGGGAGAGACCCAGTACTTC. Translating it yields CASSEALPGETQYF.

About this clonotype: This sequence may be a read error, since a much larger clone differs from it by one base. The chain is built from TRBV5-1 and TRBJ1-1; 8 nucleotides match TRBD1. The CDR3 length is 16 residues. Trimming removed 4 bases from V and 9 bases from J; junction bases left unmatched: 17. Per the germline V gene, CDR1 is SGHRS and CDR2 is YFSETQ. The DNA of the CDR3 is TGCGCCAGCAGCCACGGATTACAGGGGGGTAGGACTAAAGCTTTCTTT. This codes for CASSHGLQGGRTKAFF.

The V gene is TRBV27, the J gene TRBJ2-7, with 8 nucleotides matching TRBD2. The CDR3 sequence is 15 residues long. CDR1 is MNHEY and CDR2 is SMNVEV in the germline V gene (reference sequence). V was clipped by 0 bases and J by 6 bases; unmatched bases: 7. CDR3 DNA sequence: TGTGCCAGCAGTTTATCGGCGGGAGGTGCGTCCGAGCAGTACTTC. Translation: CASSLSAGGASEQYF.

This clonotype was picked up many times. The chain couples TRBV10-3 to TRBJ1-5; D gene ambiguous. The germline CDR1 and CDR2 sequences are ENHRY and SYGVKD. This CDR3 has 14 residues. Between the trimmed V and J ends, which lost 6 bases and 0 bases, there was a span of 9 bases. The CDR3 sequence is CAIRAVDSNQPQHF. Written as DNA, the CDR3 is TGTGCCATCAGGGCGGTCGATAGCAATCAGCCCCAGCATTTT.

This clonotype occurred many times. The J gene is TRBJ2-5, the V gene TRBV12-3 or TRBV12-4, with D tentatively TRBD2 (5 bases). The germline V and J ends were trimmed by 0 bases and 4 bases, with 12 bases remaining between them. There are 15 residues in the CDR3. In DNA, the CDR3 is TGTGCCAGCAGTTTAGCGGGAGAGTGGGGAGAGACCCAGTACTTC. It encodes CASSLAGEWGETQYF.

The chain joins TRBV10-3 to TRBJ1-2, with D perhaps matching TRBD1 (6 bases). The germline CDR1 and CDR2 sequences are ENHRY and SYGVKD. V lost 3 bases and J lost 2, with 16 bases in between. CDR3 length equals 16 residues. This chain's CDR3 is CAISESTGTLNYGYTF. The CDR3 bases are TGTGCCATCAGTGAATCAACCGGGACATTAAACTATGGCTACACCTTC.

This sequence joins TRBV4-1 and TRBJ2-7, with D uncertain. The germline gives CDR1 MGHRA, CDR2 YSYEKL. V was cut by 0 bases and J by 12 bases, with 18 bases left in between. The CDR3 has 14 residues. CDR3 sequence: CASSQDPLGPGPYF. The DNA of the CDR3 is TGCGCCAGCAGCCAAGACCCTCTAGGGCCAGGTCCGTACTTC.

This clonotype was observed at least ten times. The chain employs TRBV7-2 and TRBJ2-7, with 10 bases lining up with TRBD1. The CDR3 is made up of 15 amino acids. The germline CDR1 and CDR2 sequences are SGHTA and FQGNSA. V lost 4 bases to trimming and J lost 3 bases; unmatched junction nucleotides: 6. The chain's CDR3 is CASSSQTGGIYEQYF. The CDR3, as DNA: TGTGCCAGCAGCTCGCAGACAGGGGGCATCTACGAGCAGTACTTC.

The V call is TRBV27, the J call TRBJ2-7; 12 bases match TRBD2. Germline CDR1 MNHEY, CDR2 SMNVEV (reference sequence). V lost 3 bases, J lost 3 bases, and 12 bases stayed unmatched. The CDR3 loop spans 18 amino acids. Here the CDR3 reads CASSFRAARLAGVYEQYF. The DNA for the CDR3 is TGTGCCAGCAGTTTTAGAGCCGCCAGACTAGCGGGAGTCTACGAGCAGTACTTC.

A remark on this clonotype: This clone may be a read error of a much larger clone one base away. The chain is built from TRBV6-5 and TRBJ2-5; D is possibly TRBD2 (6 bases). V was pared by 0 bases and J by 1 base, with 9 bases between. The CDR3 runs 15 residues. Germline V lookup: CDR1 MNHEY, CDR2 SVGAGI. CDR3 loop: CASSYSGGVQETQYF. DNA of the CDR3: TGTGCCAGCAGTTACTCGGGAGGTGTCCAAGAGACCCAGTACTTC.

Concerning this clonotype: The CDR3 end shows no conserved phenylalanine or tryptophan, and so a read error is likely. The chain carries TRBV12-3 or TRBV12-4 and TRBJ2-7, with TRBD2 matching over 8 bases. The trim removed 6 bases at V and 2 bases at J, leaving 6 bases unmatched. CDR3 length: 14 residues. CDR3 sequence: CASSATSGTYEQYY. DNA for the CDR3: TGTGCCAGCAGCGCTACTAGCGGAACCTACGAGCAGTACTAC.

This clonotype was detected a few times. The chain uses TRBV4-1 and TRBJ2-7; unclear D gene. This CDR3 comprises 16 residues. Germline V gene lookup returns CDR1 MGHRA and CDR2 YSYEKL. Trimming left V 4 bases short and J 12 bases short, with 28 bases between. Written as DNA, the CDR3 is TGCGCCAGCAGCCCAGTACCTCTTGAGCGCTCGGCGGATTGGTACTTC. It codes for CASSPVPLERSADWYF.

This clonotype was picked up many times. The chain has TRBV29-1 and TRBJ2-6, with no clear D. The V end was cut by 4 bases, the J end by 0 bases, with 10 bases between. This CDR3 spans 15 amino acids. Looked up from germline, CDR1 is SQVTM and CDR2 is ANQGSEA. CDR3 bases: TGCAGCGTTGGGGCAAGTCACTCTGGGGCCAACGTCCTGACTTTC. Its protein product is CSVGASHSGANVLTF. Full variable domain (remainder filled in from reference TRBV29-1 and TRBJ2-6): SAVISQKPSRDICQRGTSLTIQCQVDSQVTMMFWYRQQPGQSLTLIATANQGSEATYESGFVIDKFPISRPNLTFSTLTVSNMSPEDSSIYLCSVGASHSGANVLTFGAGSRLTVL.

The V and J genes are TRBV11-3 and TRBJ2-3; TRBD1 or TRBD2 may be the D gene (5 bases each). The V end lost 3 bases, the J end lost 0 bases, and 7 bases lay between the germline ends. Germline V gene data show CDR1 as SGHNT and CDR2 as YENEEA. CDR3 length: 14 residues. CDR3 residues: CASSFGGSTDTQYF. The CDR3 DNA follows: TGTGCCAGCAGCTTTGGGGGAAGCACAGATACGCAGTATTTT.